The next 13 T cell receptor beta chains were all read from a single sample in a study of T cells in Graves' hyperthyroidism and ophthalmopathy. TCR beta CDR3 regions were amplified from RNA transcripts. A first-round RT-PCR of the TCR CDR3 used the HTBI primer set. One entry per CDR3 protein, called by TCRdb with MiXCR from the multiplex PCR reads. This sample has around 400,000 distinct CDR3 sequences; nearly 15% occur once, and the top ten carry around 20%. The sequencing input was blood. The receptor source for this set is a woman aged 55-69 years with Graves' ophthalmopathy.

This clonotype was observed at least ten times. The gene calls are TRBV28 and TRBJ2-7; D unresolved. Germline V gives CDR1 MDHEN, CDR2 SYDVKM. The CDR3 has 15 residues. The germline V and J ends were trimmed by 3 bases and 5 bases, with 17 bases remaining between them. CDR3 protein: CASSFDSQVRDEQYF. The CDR3 region has the DNA TGTGCCAGCAGTTTTGATTCCCAGGTTAGAGACGAGCAGTACTTC. Full variable domain (missing parts from reference TRBV28 and TRBJ2-7): DVKVTQSSRYLVKRTGEKVFLECVQDMDHENMFWYRQDPGLGLRLIYFSYDVKMKEKGDIPEGYSVSREKKERFSLILESASTNQTSMYLCASSFDSQVRDEQYFGPGTRLTVT.

The V and J genes are TRBV19 and TRBJ2-7; D gene ambiguous. Trimming stripped 5 bases from V and 6 bases from J, with 14 bases between. This CDR3 is 13 amino acids long. The germline V gene has CDR1 LNHDA and CDR2 SQIVND (reference sequence). The CDR3: CASSFRGYVEQYF. CDR3 DNA sequence: TGTGCCAGTAGTTTCAGAGGTTACGTCGAGCAGTACTTC.

The V and J genes are TRBV7-9 and TRBJ2-1; 12 bases align to TRBD1. There are 17 residues in the CDR3. J lost 4 bases, V lost 5 bases, and 9 bases had no gene match. CDR1 is SEHNR and CDR2 is FQNEAQ in the germline V gene (reference sequence). CDR3 DNA: TGTGCCAGCAGCCCAACAGGGACAGGGGGCCGATACAATGAGCAGTTCTTC. It encodes CASSPTGTGGRYNEQFF.

This clonotype was found many times. The V and J genes are TRBV27 and TRBJ2-3; weak D call: TRBD1 (5 bases). CDR3 size: 14 residues. Trimming removed 1 base at V and 4 bases at J, with 9 bases between. CDR1 MNHEY and CDR2 SMNVEV come from the germline V gene (reference sequence). The CDR3 DNA reads as TGTGCCAGCAGTTTATGGGGCGGTGCAGATACGCAGTATTTT. It is translated as CASSLWGGADTQYF.

This clonotype was recorded many times. CDR3 region: CASSLDRASTDTQYF. The CDR3 nucleotides read TGTGCCAGCAGTTTAGACAGGGCTAGCACAGATACGCAGTATTTT. This chain connects TRBV28 to TRBJ2-3, with TRBD1 matching 7 bases. The CDR3 extends over 15 amino acids. With V trimmed by 2 bases and J by 0 bases, 2 bases remained unmatched. CDR1 MDHEN and CDR2 SYDVKM come from the germline V gene.

Many counts were recorded for this clonotype. The genes are TRBV3-1 and TRBJ2-5; no clear D. Germline V gene data show CDR1 as LGHDT and CDR2 as YNNKEL (reference sequence). Trimming shortened V by 3 bases and J by 5 bases, and 4 bases separated the two germline ends. This CDR3 spans 11 amino acids. The CDR3 sequence: CASSQLETQYF. CDR3 DNA sequence: TGTGCCAGCAGCCAGTTGGAGACCCAGTACTTC.

This clonotype has at least ten counts. The V gene is TRBV10-3, the J gene TRBJ2-3; D not resolved. The CDR3 has 12 residues. Germline lookup yields CDR1 ENHRY and CDR2 SYGVKD. The V end was cut by 0 bases, the J end by 4 bases, with 2 bases between. The CDR3 DNA reads as TGTGCCATCAGTGAGTCTGCAGATACGCAGTATTTT. Amino acid sequence: CAISESADTQYF.

At least ten counts were recorded for this clonotype. This rearrangement joins TRBV2 to TRBJ2-1, with 15 bases identical to TRBD2. The CDR3 has 20 amino acids. Germline V gene lookup returns CDR1 SNHLY and CDR2 FYNNEI. The trim removed 3 bases at V and 1 base at J, leaving 10 bases unmatched. The CDR3 DNA reads as TGTGCCAGCAGTGATCCCCTGGGACTAGCGGGAGGAGAGTCCTACAATGAGCAGTTCTTC. Protein sequence: CASSDPLGLAGGESYNEQFF.

This clonotype has at least ten counts. The chain carries TRBV2 and TRBJ2-7, with 8 bases identical to TRBD1. Germline trimming cut 7 bases from V and 5 bases from J; bases unmatched to any gene: 10. The CDR3 extends over 14 amino acids. Germline lookup yields CDR1 SNHLY and CDR2 FYNNEI. Written as DNA, the CDR3 is TGTGCCAGCAACCGCGGACAGGGCCCCCACGAGCAGTACTTC. Amino acid sequence: CASNRGQGPHEQYF. Supplemented by reference TRBV2 and TRBJ2-7, the full variable domain reads EPEVTQTPSHQVTQMGQEVILRCVPISNHLYFYWYRQILGQKVEFLVSFYNNEISEKSEIFDDQFSVERPDGSNFTLKIRSTKLEDSAMYFCASNRGQGPHEQYFGPGTRLTVT.

This clonotype was seen a handful of times. The gene calls are TRBV20-1 and TRBJ1-5; D not resolved. V was pared by 3 bases and J by 0 bases, with 6 bases between. The CDR3 extends over 13 amino acids. Germline lookup yields CDR1 DFQATT and CDR2 SNEGSKA (reference sequence). CDR3 in DNA: TGCAGTGCTAGGCGGAATAGCAATCAGCCCCAGCATTTT. Its translation: CSARRNSNQPQHF.

This clonotype has just a few counts. The chain links TRBV4-1 to TRBJ2-7, with no clear D. Trimming cost V 0 bases and J 0 bases, with 9 bases left between them. This CDR3 spans 15 amino acids. CDR1 MGHRA and CDR2 YSYEKL come from the germline V gene. The CDR3 DNA sequence: TGCGCCAGCAGCCAAGATTATAGGGTCTCCTACGAGCAGTACTTC. It encodes CASSQDYRVSYEQYF.

The chain has TRBV5-1 and TRBJ2-2; D not resolved. V was shortened by 6 bases and J by 1 base, with 10 bases between the two germline ends. The CDR3 has 14 residues. Germline-derived CDR1 and CDR2 are SGHRS and YFSETQ. Here the CDR3 DNA reads TGCGCCAGCACGTTCTTACGGAACACCGGGGAGCTGTTTTTT. This translates into CASTFLRNTGELFF.

Turning to this clonotype: This may come from a read error, since a much larger clone is one base off. The rearrangement links TRBV20-1 to TRBJ2-7, with D unclear. Trimming took 7 bases from V and 5 from J, leaving 18 bases between them. Germline CDR1 reads DFQATT; CDR2 reads SNEGSKA (reference sequence). The CDR3 sequence is 13 residues long. The CDR3 spells CSVPLGSAHEQYF. The DNA for the CDR3 is TGCAGTGTCCCGCTGGGCAGTGCCCACGAGCAGTACTTC.